Presented here are 31 T cell receptor beta chains from one specimen sequenced in a study of OX40 agonist ivuxolimab in advanced cancers. Here immunoSEQ multiplex PCR was the method, and the copy in TCRdb shows in-frame clones only, minus some. The repertoire has approximately 90,000 clones, around nine tenths of them found once; the top ten carry approximately 1.3%. The sample was CD4+ or CD8+ T cells sorted from blood, taken in a trial of the OX40 agonist ivuxolimab. Receptors were obtained from an adult with an advanced solid tumor such as melanoma, head and neck, liver or kidney cancer.

This rearrangement joins TRBV7-9 to TRBJ2-5, with 12 bases matching TRBD2. Unmatched junction bases numbered 8, after V lost 5 bases and J lost 4 bases. There are 16 residues in the CDR3. CDR1 and CDR2 (germline): SEHNR, FQNEAQ (reference sequence). The CDR3 sequence: CASSPTLAGGRETQYF. The CDR3 DNA sequence: TGTGCCAGCAGCCCGACCCTAGCGGGGGGGCGAGAGACCCAGTACTTC. The whole variable domain, remainder taken from reference TRBV7-9 and TRBJ2-5, is DTGVSQNPRHKITKRGQNVTFRCDPISEHNRLYWYRQTLGQGPEFLTYFQNEAQLEKSRLLSDRFSAERPKGSFSTLEIQRTEQGDSAMYLCASSPTLAGGRETQYFGPGTRLLVL.

The genes are TRBV10-3 and TRBJ1-1, with 7 positions matching TRBD1. Trimming at V came to 8 bases and at J to 4 bases, leaving 7 bases not matched to a gene. Germline lookup yields CDR1 ENHRY and CDR2 SYGVKD. The CDR3 is 13 amino acids. Written as DNA, the CDR3 is TGTGCCATCGTTAGGGCAGGGGGCACTGAAGCTTTCTTT. This sequence encodes CAIVRAGGTEAFF.

This rearrangement joins TRBV5-4 to TRBJ2-7; tentative D call: TRBD1 (5 bases). With 4 bases removed from V and 4 bases from J, the gap between germline ends came to 15 bases. The CDR3 sequence is 14 residues long. Germline V CDR1 and CDR2: SGHNT, YYREEE (reference sequence). The CDR3 reads CASSRDPKGYEQYF. DNA for the CDR3: TGTGCCAGCAGCCGAGACCCGAAGGGGTACGAGCAGTACTTC. Looking up the rest from reference TRBV5-4 and TRBJ2-7 gives the full variable domain: ETGVTQSPTHLIKTRGQQVTLRCSSQSGHNTVSWYQQALGQGPQFIFQYYREEENGRGNFPPRFSGLQFPNYSSELNVNALELDDSALYLCASSRDPKGYEQYFGPGTRLTVT.

The V call is TRBV5-4, the J call TRBJ2-7; tentative D call: TRBD1 (6 bases). Between the trimmed V and J ends, which lost 0 bases and 5 bases, there was a span of 15 bases. This CDR3 has 15 amino acids. The germline CDR1 and CDR2 sequences are SGHNT and YYREEE (reference sequence). This chain's CDR3 is CASSLGGRYRDEQYF. In DNA, the CDR3 is TGTGCCAGCAGCTTGGGAGGCCGGTACAGGGACGAGCAGTACTTC.

The chain uses TRBV7-8 and TRBJ1-6, with TRBD1 identical over 7 bases. This CDR3 contains 15 residues. Losses at the gene ends were 4 bases for V and 11 bases for J; bases not matched to a gene: 11. Germline CDR1 and CDR2: SGHVS and FQNEAQ. This CDR3 reads CASSSSGGNYAPLHF. CDR3 nucleotides: TGTGCCAGCAGCTCGTCAGGGGGAAATTACGCACCCCTCCACTTT.

This clone was found once. This chain joins TRBV6-6 and TRBJ1-3; no reliable D call. The V gene lost 6 bases and the J gene lost 0 bases, with 12 bases spanning the gap. CDR3 length equals 15 residues. CDR1 is MNHNY, CDR2 SVGAGI, per germline (reference sequence). CDR3 DNA: TGTGCCAGCAGCACCAGATTCAGCTCTGGAAACACCATATATTTT. The encoded protein is CASSTRFSSGNTIYF.

This clone was seen a handful of times. The chain is built from TRBV10-1 and TRBJ1-1; D gene uncertain. Trimming took off 9 bases at V and 1 base at J, with 9 bases between the two ends. The CDR3 has 12 residues. The germline gives CDR1 WNHNN, CDR2 SYGVQD (reference sequence). The CDR3 coding sequence is TGCGCCAGGAAAGGTAAGAACACTGAAGCTTTCTTT. It is translated as CARKGKNTEAFF.

This chain links TRBV7-9 with TRBJ1-3, with a possible D match to TRBD1 (5 bases). V was shortened by 5 bases and J by 0 bases, with 14 bases between the two germline ends. Germline V gene lookup returns CDR1 SEHNR and CDR2 FQNEAQ (reference sequence). This CDR3 comprises 16 residues. CDR3 region: CASSRGTLSSGNTIYF. CDR3 nucleotides: TGTGCCAGCAGCCGCGGGACGTTGTCCTCTGGAAACACCATATATTTT. Looking up the rest from reference TRBV7-9 and TRBJ1-3 gives the full variable domain: DTGVSQNPRHKITKRGQNVTFRCDPISEHNRLYWYRQTLGQGPEFLTYFQNEAQLEKSRLLSDRFSAERPKGSFSTLEIQRTEQGDSAMYLCASSRGTLSSGNTIYFGEGSWLTVV.

This chain connects TRBV4-2 to TRBJ2-2; D possibly corresponds to TRBD2 (6 bases). This CDR3 has 16 residues. Trimming cost V 0 bases and J 4 bases, with 12 bases left between them. The germline gives CDR1 LGHNA, CDR2 YNFKEQ. Written as DNA, the CDR3 is TGTGCCAGCAGCCAAGAACCCGGAGGGCGCACCGGGGAGCTGTTTTTT. Translation gives CASSQEPGGRTGELFF.

V usage is TRBV5-1 and J usage is TRBJ2-1, with D hard to call. The germline V and J ends were trimmed by 0 bases and 5 bases, with 12 bases remaining between them. The CDR3 has 15 residues. Per germline, CDR1 SGHRS and CDR2 YFSETQ. The CDR3 reads CASSLVVAGHNEQFF. DNA for the CDR3: TGCGCCAGCAGCTTGGTGGTAGCCGGGCACAATGAGCAGTTCTTC.

This chain uses TRBV6-1 with TRBJ1-4; D call uncertain. The germline V gene has CDR1 MNHNS and CDR2 SASEGT. V lost 0 bases and J 10 bases, leaving 18 bases between the germline ends. CDR3 length equals 16 residues. In nucleotides, the CDR3 is TGTGCCAGCAGTGAAGCGCGGTCTGGGCCCATGGGAAAACTGTTTTTT. Encoded protein: CASSEARSGPMGKLFF.

V usage is TRBV18 and J usage is TRBJ2-1; D uncertain. V shed 3 bases and J shed 4 bases, with 16 bases lying between them. The CDR3 consists of 16 residues. Germline V gene sequence: CDR1 KGHSH, CDR2 LQKENI. In nucleotides, the CDR3 is TGTGCCAGCTCACCCCGGTCTGGTTCAAGGTACAATGAGCAGTTCTTC. Its protein product is CASSPRSGSRYNEQFF.

V usage is TRBV20-1 and J usage is TRBJ2-2; D is perhaps TRBD1 or TRBD2 (5 bases each). The V end was cut by 6 bases, the J end by 7 bases, with 9 bases between. The CDR3 consists of 11 residues. From germline, CDR1 is DFQATT and CDR2 SNEGSKA (reference sequence). The CDR3 bases are TGCAGTGCAGGGGAGTTCGGGGAGCTGTTTTTT. It encodes CSAGEFGELFF.

This clone appeared once. V is TRBV7-2 and J is TRBJ2-7; the match to TRBD2 covers 8 bases. Germline V gene lookup returns CDR1 SGHTA and CDR2 FQGNSA. The length of the CDR3 is 14 residues. After removal of 6 bases from V and 2 bases from J, the junction contained 6 bases not matched to a gene. CDR3 loop: CASSSSGPPYEQYF. The DNA of the CDR3 is TGTGCCAGCAGTTCTAGCGGGCCTCCCTACGAGCAGTACTTC.

The rearrangement joins TRBV6-5 to TRBJ1-1; 11 positions agree with TRBD1. The V segment lost 9 bases and the J segment 4 bases; nucleotides outside the gene matches: 10. Germline values: CDR1 MNHEY, CDR2 SVGAGI. CDR3 size: 15 residues. For the CDR3, the DNA is TGTGCCAGTAATAAACCCGGGACAGGGGGCACTGAAGCTTTCTTT. It yields the protein CASNKPGTGGTEAFF.

This clone was counted a single time. The chain links TRBV7-6 to TRBJ2-7; 10 bases agree with TRBD1. The CDR3 contains 17 residues. Trimming cost V 2 bases and J 5 bases; bases outside gene matches: 12. Germline loops: CDR1 SGHVS, CDR2 FNYEAQ. DNA of the CDR3: TGTGCCAGCAGCTTACAACCGGCGGGACAGGGGAACAACGAGCAGTACTTC. It specifies CASSLQPAGQGNNEQYF.

This chain joins TRBV2 and TRBJ2-1; 8 nucleotides match TRBD2. The CDR3 is made up of 16 amino acids. With 6 bases clipped from V and 3 bases from J, the junction kept 10 bases outside the gene matches. Germline V gene data show CDR1 as SNHLY and CDR2 as FYNNEI. The DNA of the CDR3 is TGTGCCAGCAGAGGATCTTTTGCGGGAGGCTACAATGAGCAGTTCTTC. Translation gives CASRGSFAGGYNEQFF.

The chain has TRBV6-6 and TRBJ2-1; D is perhaps TRBD2 (6 bases). This CDR3 is built from 15 residues. Germline V lookup: CDR1 MNHNY, CDR2 SVGAGI (reference sequence). V lost 6 bases, J lost 4 bases, and 16 bases lay in between. The CDR3 loop reads CASSFRDGGYNEQFF. CDR3 nucleotides: TGTGCCAGCAGCTTCCGGGACGGAGGGTACAATGAGCAGTTCTTC.

This clone showed up just once. V usage is TRBV9 and J usage is TRBJ1-1, with 7 bases that match TRBD1. Germline CDR1 is SGDLS and CDR2 is YYNGEE. This CDR3 is 15 amino acids long. With 0 bases clipped from V and 0 bases from J, the junction kept 2 bases outside the gene matches. The CDR3 is CASSVVGTVNTEAFF. DNA of the CDR3: TGTGCCAGCAGCGTAGTGGGGACAGTGAACACTGAAGCTTTCTTT.

The V gene is TRBV30, the J gene TRBJ2-2, with D possibly TRBD2 on 6 matching bases. The V and J ends lost 3 bases and 5 bases respectively, with 16 bases between them. The CDR3 spans 15 residues. Germline V gene lookup returns CDR1 GTSNPN and CDR2 SVGIG (reference sequence). DNA for the CDR3: TGTGCCTGGAGCAACTCGGGACTTCGGACCGGGGAGCTGTTTTTT. Translated: CAWSNSGLRTGELFF.

This clone is a singleton in its sample. V is TRBV9 and J is TRBJ2-3; a possible D gene is TRBD1 (5 bases). This CDR3 has 15 residues. Per germline, CDR1 SGDLS and CDR2 YYNGEE. The V gene lost 3 bases and the J gene lost 0 bases, with 11 bases spanning the gap. CDR3 loop: CASSALGPSTDTQYF. The DNA of the CDR3 is TGTGCCAGCAGCGCCTTGGGGCCTAGCACAGATACGCAGTATTTT.

This clone was seen only a few times. At one end the junction does not follow the germline gene, possibly because of a read error. The chain links TRBV6-1 to TRBJ1-6, with 12 bases aligning to TRBD1. There are 11 residues in the CDR3. Germline loops: CDR1 MNHNS, CDR2 SASEGT. CDR3 amino acids: CASSEMGQGAF. CDR3 DNA: TGTGCCAGCAGTGAAATGGGACAGGGGGCTTTC.

The chain links TRBV28 to TRBJ1-1, with 8 nucleotides matching TRBD1. Germline CDR1 reads MDHEN; CDR2 reads SYDVKM. V was pared by 2 bases and J by 0 bases, with 8 bases of the junction left unmatched. The CDR3 contains 17 residues. The CDR3 sequence: CASSLVGTGRMNTEAFF. The CDR3 nucleotides are TGTGCCAGCAGTTTAGTAGGGACAGGAAGAATGAACACTGAAGCTTTCTTT.

The chain links TRBV6-5 to TRBJ2-1; the match to TRBD2 covers 12 bases. The V and J ends lost 5 bases and 4 bases, in that order; junction bases with no gene match: 3. CDR3 length: 15 residues. Germline CDR1 is MNHEY and CDR2 is SVGAGI. In DNA, the CDR3 is TGTGCCAGCAGTAGGACTAGCGGGATGTACAATGAGCAGTTCTTC. It codes for CASSRTSGMYNEQFF.

The V call is TRBV7-8, the J call TRBJ1-3, with no clear D. The V end was cut by 7 bases, the J end by 3 bases, with 13 bases between. Germline lookup yields CDR1 SGHVS and CDR2 FQNEAQ. CDR3 length: 14 residues. This chain's CDR3 is CASNRAGFGNTIYF. CDR3 sequence (DNA): TGTGCCAGCAACCGGGCGGGGTTTGGAAACACCATATATTTT.

The rearrangement joins TRBV7-3 to TRBJ2-4, with no clear D. V was pared by 5 bases and J by 9 bases, with 14 bases between. This CDR3 spans 13 amino acids. The V gene's germline CDR1 is SGHTA and CDR2 FQGTGA. For the CDR3, the DNA is TGTGCCAGCAGCCGACGGCCCTCTTCCATTCAGTACTTC. It yields the protein CASSRRPSSIQYF.

In its sample, this clone was seen once. The chain links TRBV5-1 to TRBJ2-1; 11 bases align to TRBD2. Germline CDR1 reads SGHRS; CDR2 reads YFSETQ. The CDR3 runs to 15 residues. After removal of 2 bases from V and 7 bases from J, the junction contained 5 bases not matched to a gene. This chain's CDR3 is CASSLATSGVNEQFF. DNA for the CDR3: TGCGCCAGCAGCTTAGCGACTAGCGGGGTAAATGAGCAGTTCTTC.

The V gene is TRBV2, the J gene TRBJ2-5; 14 bases line up with TRBD2. Germline V CDR1 and CDR2: SNHLY, FYNNEI. CDR3 length: 15 residues. V lost 8 bases to trimming and J lost 4 bases; unmatched junction nucleotides: 6. CDR3 DNA sequence: TGTGCCAGCTGCGGGACTAGCGGGGGCGGAGAGACCCAGTACTTC. Amino acid sequence: CASCGTSGGGETQYF. Using reference TRBV2 and TRBJ2-5 for the parts outside the CDR3, the full variable domain is EPEVTQTPSHQVTQMGQEVILRCVPISNHLYFYWYRQILGQKVEFLVSFYNNEISEKSEIFDDQFSVERPDGSNFTLKIRSTKLEDSAMYFCASCGTSGGGETQYFGPGTRLLVL.

V is TRBV28 and J is TRBJ1-2; D is possibly TRBD1 (5 bases). Germline V gene data show CDR1 as MDHEN and CDR2 as SYDVKM. With 5 bases removed from V and 6 bases from J, the gap between germline ends came to 16 bases. The CDR3 contains 14 residues. CDR3 coding DNA: TGTGCCAGCAGTCCTAACAGGATAGGCAATGGCTACACCTTC. It codes for CASSPNRIGNGYTF.

The count of this clone is one. This chain joins TRBV19 and TRBJ1-4; D gene uncertain. V was shortened by 6 bases and J by 6 bases, with 14 bases between the two germline ends. The CDR3 consists of 14 residues. Germline loops: CDR1 LNHDA, CDR2 SQIVND (reference sequence). This chain's CDR3 is CASSYRELDEKLFF. The CDR3 DNA reads as TGTGCCAGTAGCTACCGGGAGTTGGATGAAAAACTGTTTTTT. Filled out from reference TRBV19 and TRBJ1-4, the complete variable domain reads DGGITQSPKYLFRKEGQNVTLSCEQNLNHDAMYWYRQDPGQGLRLIYYSQIVNDFQKGDIAEGYSVSREKKESFPLTVTSAQKNPTAFYLCASSYRELDEKLFFGSGTQLSVL.

J is TRBJ2-1 and V is TRBV5-1, with 8 bases lining up with TRBD2. The CDR3 has 15 amino acids. CDR1 SGHRS and CDR2 YFSETQ come from the germline V gene. V dropped 2 bases and J dropped 1; count of bases not matched to a gene: 2. CDR3 residues: CASSFSGSSYNEQFF. DNA for the CDR3: TGCGCCAGCAGCTTCAGCGGGAGTTCCTACAATGAGCAGTTCTTC.